This T cell receptor beta chain appears in the sequencing data of a study of blood T cell repertoires in COVID-19 (dated by TCRdb to 2018 to 2021). At the level of the whole study: Collaborator samples came from the United States, Italy and Spain and covered acute and convalescent phases of COVID-19. The prospective study material was composed of cDNA or gDNA derived from T cells, B-cell-depleted T cells, or PBMCs. The dataset comprised deeply sampled blood TCRbeta repertoires from subjects exposed to, actively infected with, or recovered from COVID-19. The repertoires were made available in a free public database intended to serve as a resource for research on the immune response to SARS-CoV-2. Samples came from the ongoing ImmuneRACE study (first 160 participants) plus 1,254 subjects from 6 global collaborators. Nearly every sample came with metadata listing a de-identified subject ID, COVID-19 status, age in years and sex. HLA class I and class II types, where available, came from metadata supplied by the sample provider rather than from assay-based typing. Overall study results and their limits: The quantity of clinical and demographic metadata differed by source and by participant and was supplied without curation.

The germline V gene gives CDR1 as MGHRA and CDR2 as YSYEKL. V has 2 bases trimmed and J has 4 bases trimmed; junction bases matching no gene number 7. Including cysteine and phenylalanine, the CDR3 has 15 amino acids. The retained sequence is limited to the CDR3, 45 bases, with the frame set at the first base. One collaborating source in Seattle enrolled patients during active infection and followed them longitudinally through the course of disease. Collaborating institutions collected whole blood in K2EDTA tubes following their own protocols. For TCRbeta analysis, collaborators shipped samples as frozen whole blood, isolated PBMCs, or DNA extracted from either of those sample types. TCRbeta CDR3 regions were amplified from genomic DNA using the immunoSEQ Assay, a bias-controlled multiplex PCR. The study's processing was this. The number of nucleated cells in each sample was estimated by amplification of reference gene primers within the assay. To quantify the absolute abundance of each unique TCRbeta CDR3 rearrangement, sequence reads were collapsed and filtered. For each sample, productive Simpson clonality was calculated as the square root of Simpson's diversity index over productive rearrangements. The table comes from immuneACCESS by way of TCRdb, which keeps in-frame sequences with V and J called. Part of the clones is missing from these tables; in studies checked, under half for an unresolved V gene and the rest for unknown reasons. V, J and clone size are taken as reported in that table, and D and trimming were inferred from the DNA itself. The table for this sample lists some 260,000 clones; over 75% of them were counted only once. Jointly, the top ten make up 10% of the sample.

Comments on this clone: There is no known antigen for this receptor. No qualities accompany the bases; no much larger clone lies one base away.

This receptor was obtained from a woman aged 70-85 years with COVID-19, enrolled during active disease. The sample comprised peripheral blood. In this chain, TRBV4-1 is recombined with TRBJ1-1; 7 bases in the junction line up with TRBD1. The CDR3 loop reads CASSQRQGLGTEAFF. The DNA sequence follows: TGCGCCAGCAGCCAAAGACAGGGTTTGGGCACTGAAGCTTTCTTT.